These 18 T cell receptor beta chains originate from one sample sequenced in a study of technical replicates of blood from a few donors. Clones were read by immunoSEQ multiplex PCR, and TCRdb kept only the in-frame ones, dropping some. Of tens of thousands of clones listed, 95% to 98% are singletons. The sample taken for sequencing was T cells isolated from PBMCs. These receptors were obtained from a human donor in good health.

V is TRBV14 and J is TRBJ1-3; D is ambiguous. CDR3 size: 13 residues. The ends were cut back, 1 base at V and 11 bases at J, with 12 bases in the middle. In germline, CDR1 is SGHDN, CDR2 FVKESK. CDR3 DNA sequence: TGTGCCAGCAGCCAAGCACCGGGGTGGGCCATATATTTT. Amino acid sequence: CASSQAPGWAIYF. Full variable domain (rest looked up from reference TRBV14 and TRBJ1-3): EAGVTQFPSHSVIEKGQTVTLRCDPISGHDNLYWYRRVMGKEIKFLLHFVKESKQDESGMPNNRFLAERTGGTYSTLKVQPAELEDSGVYFCASSQAPGWAIYFGEGSWLTVV.

This chain joins TRBV6-5 and TRBJ1-1, with TRBD1 identical over 7 bases. Germline V lookup: CDR1 MNHEY, CDR2 SVGAGI. This CDR3 contains 14 residues. V shed 4 bases and J 2 bases; nucleotides not matched to a gene: 4. CDR3 in DNA: TGTGCCAGCAGTTGGGACAGACCCAACACTGAAGCTTTCTTT. This translates into CASSWDRPNTEAFF.

About this clone: Other DNA sequences in the sample encode the same CDR3. The chain joins TRBV9 to TRBJ1-2; no clear D gene. This CDR3 has 12 residues. Germline CDR1 is SGDLS and CDR2 is YYNGEE. Trimming stripped 0 bases from V and 7 bases from J, with 7 bases between. In nucleotides, the CDR3 is TGTGCCAGCAGCGTAGATGGCGGTGGCTACACCTTC. Translation gives CASSVDGGGYTF.

The rearrangement links TRBV29-1 to TRBJ1-1, with D maybe TRBD1 (6 bases). The germline CDR1 and CDR2 sequences are SQVTM and ANQGSEA. The V gene lost 6 bases and the J gene lost 4 bases, with 18 bases spanning the gap. The CDR3 is 14 residues long. The CDR3 loop is CSVGDRAGATEAFF. In nucleotides, the CDR3 is TGCAGCGTAGGAGACCGTGCGGGGGCCACTGAAGCTTTCTTT.

The gene calls are TRBV9 and TRBJ1-3, with no clear D. Per germline, CDR1 SGDLS and CDR2 YYNGEE. V shed 0 bases and J shed 8 bases, with 15 bases lying between them. This CDR3 region has 15 residues. The chain's CDR3 is CASSVDDGSRDTIYF. DNA for the CDR3: TGTGCCAGCAGCGTAGATGACGGGTCCCGGGACACCATATATTTT. Full variable domain (remainder filled in from reference TRBV9 and TRBJ1-3): DSGVTQTPKHLITATGQRVTLRCSPRSGDLSVYWYQQSLDQGLQFLIQYYNGEERAKGNILERFSAQQFPDLHSELNLSSLELGDSALYFCASSVDDGSRDTIYFGEGSWLTVV.

This clone was seen just once. V gene TRBV4-1 combines with J gene TRBJ1-2, with 7 bases matching TRBD1. From germline, CDR1 is MGHRA and CDR2 YSYEKL. The CDR3 has 14 residues. V gave up 2 bases and J gave up 4 bases; unmatched junction bases: 4. This chain's CDR3 is CASSQYRGTYGYTF. The CDR3 nucleotides read TGCGCCAGCAGCCAATACAGGGGAACCTATGGCTACACCTTC.

The chain couples TRBV5-1 to TRBJ1-3; 7 bases fit TRBD1. The CDR3 runs to 17 residues. Trimming at V came to 4 bases and at J to 0 bases, leaving 10 bases not matched to a gene. CDR1 and CDR2 from the germline V gene are SGHRS and YFSETQ. The CDR3: CASSQGQLTFSGNTIYF. The CDR3 DNA sequence: TGCGCCAGCAGCCAGGGACAGCTTACCTTCTCTGGAAACACCATATATTTT. The variable domain in full, with the rest retrieved from reference TRBV5-1 and TRBJ1-3, is KAGVTQTPRYLIKTRGQQVTLSCSPISGHRSVSWYQQTPGQGLQFLFEYFSETQRNKGNFPGRFSGRQFSNSRSEMNVSTLELGDSALYLCASSQGQLTFSGNTIYFGEGSWLTVV.

V usage is TRBV4-1 and J usage is TRBJ2-1; perhaps TRBD2 as D (6 bases). Trimming left V 4 bases short and J 5 bases short, with 12 bases between. CDR1 is MGHRA, CDR2 YSYEKL, per germline. CDR3 length: 14 amino acids. The CDR3 DNA reads TGCGCCAGCAGCCCCCTGACTAGTAACAATGAGCAGTTCTTC. This sequence encodes CASSPLTSNNEQFF.

V usage is TRBV9 and J usage is TRBJ2-3, with D perhaps TRBD1 (6 bases). From germline, CDR1 is SGDLS and CDR2 YYNGEE. The CDR3 sequence is 16 residues long. V lost 0 bases, J lost 2 bases, and 13 bases lay in between. This CDR3 is CASSVAWGPYTDTQYF. Written as DNA, the CDR3 is TGTGCCAGCAGCGTAGCTTGGGGGCCCTACACAGATACGCAGTATTTT.

This clone was found once. This chain uses TRBV6-5 with TRBJ2-3; 8 positions agree with TRBD2. Germline loops: CDR1 MNHEY, CDR2 SVGAGI. CDR3 length equals 14 residues. After removal of 3 bases from V and 4 bases from J, the junction contained 3 bases not matched to a gene. CDR3 bases: TGTGCCAGCAGTTATAGCGGGACCGCAGATACGCAGTATTTT. Its translation is CASSYSGTADTQYF.

V is TRBV2 and J is TRBJ2-1; 8 bases fit TRBD1. This CDR3 has 14 residues. The germline CDR1 and CDR2 sequences are SNHLY and FYNNEI. V was pared by 5 bases and J by 6 bases, with 6 bases of the junction left unmatched. The CDR3 DNA sequence: TGTGCCAGCAGTCCCGGGACAGGCCTCAATGAGCAGTTCTTC. The encoded protein is CASSPGTGLNEQFF. Full variable domain (outside the CDR3, taken from reference TRBV2 and TRBJ2-1): EPEVTQTPSHQVTQMGQEVILRCVPISNHLYFYWYRQILGQKVEFLVSFYNNEISEKSEIFDDQFSVERPDGSNFTLKIRSTKLEDSAMYFCASSPGTGLNEQFFGPGTRLTVL.

The CDR3, as DNA: TGTGCCAGCAGCTTTCAAGGGAGCAATGAGCAGTTCTTC. Translated: CASSFQGSNEQFF. The chain links TRBV7-9 to TRBJ2-1; D perhaps matches TRBD2 (5 bases). The CDR3 totals 13 residues. V was trimmed by 3 bases and J by 6 bases, leaving 9 bases between them. The germline gives CDR1 SEHNR, CDR2 FQNEAQ (reference sequence).

V is TRBV5-1 and J is TRBJ2-6, with TRBD1 matching over 7 bases. After removal of 4 bases from V and 1 base from J, the junction contained 8 bases not matched to a gene. The CDR3 extends over 17 amino acids. Germline V gene data show CDR1 as SGHRS and CDR2 as YFSETQ. DNA for the CDR3: TGCGCCAGCAGCGAAACAGGGGCCACATCTGGGGCCAACGTCCTGACTTTC. It is translated as CASSETGATSGANVLTF.

The chain links TRBV6-4 to TRBJ1-5; the match to TRBD1 covers 7 bases. Germline loops: CDR1 MRHNA, CDR2 SNTAGT. With V trimmed by 2 bases and J by 6 bases, 7 bases remained unmatched. The CDR3 totals 15 residues. CDR3 DNA sequence: TGTGCCAGCAGTGACGAAGCAGGGGGGAGTCAGCCCCAGCATTTT. Its translation: CASSDEAGGSQPQHF.

The chain links TRBV7-8 to TRBJ1-3; D is possibly TRBD1 (5 bases). Germline V gives CDR1 SGHVS, CDR2 FQNEAQ. Trimming took off 1 base at V and 2 bases at J, with 9 bases between the two ends. This CDR3 comprises 15 residues. The CDR3 spells CASSLGSGTGNTIYF. CDR3 sequence (DNA): TGTGCCAGCAGCTTAGGGTCAGGGACTGGAAACACCATATATTTT.

The V gene is TRBV30, the J gene TRBJ1-2, with D perhaps matching TRBD1 (5 bases). This CDR3 has 13 residues. Between the trimmed V and J ends, which lost 0 bases and 7 bases, there was a span of 12 bases. Looked up from germline, CDR1 is GTSNPN and CDR2 is SVGIG (reference sequence). The CDR3 DNA follows: TGTGCCTGGAGTGTACCAGGGAAGGGTGGCTACACCTTC. Translating it yields CAWSVPGKGGYTF.

The count of this clone is one. V gene TRBV5-1 combines with J gene TRBJ2-7, with 10 bases identical to TRBD1. The CDR3 has 13 residues. The ends lost 2 bases at V and 12 bases at J; junction bases unmatched: 8. Germline V lookup: CDR1 SGHRS, CDR2 YFSETQ. The CDR3 bases are TGCGCCAGCAGCTTCTACTCGGGACAGGGGTTGTACTTC. Translation: CASSFYSGQGLYF.

The genes are TRBV4-1 and TRBJ2-3; 9 positions agree with TRBD2. CDR3 length equals 17 residues. J was trimmed by 4 bases and V by 1 base; bases with no gene match: 9. The germline V gene has CDR1 MGHRA and CDR2 YSYEKL. In DNA, the CDR3 is TGCGCCAGCAGCCAAGCCTATAGAGCGGGAGGTCCAGATACGCAGTATTTT. Protein: CASSQAYRAGGPDTQYF.